The entry below describes one TCR beta chain. Only in-frame clones appear in the TCRdb table, and some are missing; sequencing was by immunoSEQ multiplex PCR. The profile shows 25,000 to 35,000 clones, 90% to 95% of them singletons. The data are from a study of T cell changes during pregnancy in multiple sclerosis. The sequence was collected from a female donor with multiple sclerosis, enrolled in a pregnancy study. Sample: CD8+ T cells from peripheral blood mononuclear cells, taken before pregnancy.

CDR3 DNA sequence: TGTGCCAGCAGGGCTCAGGGGTTGGTAGGGTACAATGAGCAGTTCTTC. It specifies CASRAQGLVGYNEQFF. J is TRBJ2-1 and V is TRBV7-8; TRBD1 is a possible D gene (6 bases). Looked up from germline, CDR1 is SGHVS and CDR2 is FQNEAQ. V gave up 6 bases and J gave up 4 bases, with 19 bases separating them. The CDR3 totals 16 residues.